Listed below are T cell receptor beta chains from one sample, sequenced in a study of CD8+ T cells in alopecia areata. Profiling relied on immunoSEQ multiplex PCR, and the TCRdb table lists in-frame clones only, not all of them. The sample comprises 130,000 to 150,000 clones, over 70% of which are singletons, and about 15% rests with the top ten. The specimen was CD8+ T cells sorted from blood, collected at week 0. The receptor set was obtained from a human donor with alopecia areata. Each CDR3 is given with its conserved first and last residue. The D gene is left open where the match is weak. Clone size appears in some rows only: once, few, many, or a class for an expanded clone.

v_call	d_call	j_call	clone_size	cdr3_nt	cdr3_aa
TRBV15	-	TRBJ2-5	-	TGTACCACCAGCAGTAGACTCATCCAAGAGACCCAGTACTTC	CTTSSRLIQETQYF
TRBV2	-	TRBJ2-7	-	TGTGCCAGCAGTGAAACAGGGACCTACGAGCAGTACTTC	CASSETGTYEQYF
TRBV29-1	TRBD1	TRBJ2-7	-	TGCAGCGTCATGCTCAACGCGAACAGGGGTTACTACGAGCAGTACTTC	CSVMLNANRGYYEQYF
TRBV12-5	-	TRBJ2-5	-	TGTGCTAGTGGTCCCCCAGAGACCCAGTACTTC	CASGPPETQYF
TRBV4-1	-	TRBJ2-7	-	TGCGCCAGCAGCCAAGATTGGGCTTTGTACGAGCAGTACTTC	CASSQDWALYEQYF
TRBV19	TRBD1	TRBJ2-3	-	TGTGCCAGTAACGGGGGACAGGGGACTCCAAGCACAGATACGCAGTATTTT	CASNGGQGTPSTDTQYF
TRBV4-1	TRBD2	TRBJ2-3	once	TGCGCCAGCAGCCAAGGGCTAGCGGGAGTCACAGATACGCAGTATTTT	CASSQGLAGVTDTQYF
TRBV9	TRBD2	TRBJ2-1	-	TGTGCCAGCAGCCTTCGAACTAGCGGGAGTGCGGATGAGCAGTTCTTC	CASSLRTSGSADEQFF
TRBV9	-	TRBJ2-7	-	TGTGCCAGCAGCGTAGAAGGCGAGGAGCAGTACTTC	CASSVEGEEQYF
TRBV5-1	-	TRBJ2-1	-	TGCGCCAGCAGCCACGTCGGGGGTTACAATGAGCAGTTCTTC	CASSHVGGYNEQFF
TRBV30	-	TRBJ2-7	-	TGTGCCTGGAGTGTATATACGGGCTCCTACGAGCAGTACTTC	CAWSVYTGSYEQYF
TRBV27	-	TRBJ2-5	-	TGTGCCAGCAGTACAGGGTCTTTGGAGACCCAGTACTTC	CASSTGSLETQYF
TRBV19	-	TRBJ1-2	-	TGTGCCAGTAGCAGCACGTACAACAGACAGGAAACTAACTATGGCTACACCTTC	CASSSTYNRQETNYGYTF
TRBV4-2	TRBD1	TRBJ2-7	-	TGTGCCAGCAGCCAAGCATGGACAGGGGGTCTGGAGCAGTACTTC	CASSQAWTGGLEQYF
TRBV7-8	-	TRBJ2-7	few	TGTGCCAGCAGCTCCGGGTTTCCCAACGAGCAGTACTTC	CASSSGFPNEQYF
TRBV7-9	-	TRBJ2-2	few	TGTGCCAGCAGCCCTCGGATCGGGGAGCTGTTTTTT	CASSPRIGELFF
TRBV28	-	TRBJ2-7	-	TGTGCCAGCAGTTTAGGGTCCTACGAGCAGTACTTC	CASSLGSYEQYF
TRBV7-2	-	TRBJ1-1	-	TGTGCCAGCAGGGATCGATACACTGAAGCTTTCTTT	CASRDRYTEAFF
TRBV7-6	TRBD1	TRBJ2-7	-	TGTGCCAGCAGCCCGGGACAGGGCGGATCCTACGAGCAGTACTTC	CASSPGQGGSYEQYF
TRBV16	-	TRBJ2-7	-	TGTGCCAGCAGCCCACCCGGCAGGCTGGGCGCCGAGCAGTACTTC	CASSPPGRLGAEQYF
TRBV7-3	-	TRBJ2-2	-	TGTGCCAGCAGCTTAACTAAATCGGCAGTTGTGAGAGGGGAGCTGTTTTTT	CASSLTKSAVVRGELFF
TRBV29-1	-	TRBJ2-3	-	TGCAGCTTGGACAGCACAGATACGCAGTATTTT	CSLDSTDTQYF
TRBV10-3	-	TRBJ1-2	-	TGTGCCATCAGTGACGGGCAGGCCGACTTTAACTATGGCTACACCTTC	CAISDGQADFNYGYTF
TRBV6-5	-	TRBJ2-2	-	TGTGCCAGCAGTTACCCGGGCCTCGGCACCGGGGAGCTGTTTTTT	CASSYPGLGTGELFF
TRBV19	TRBD2	TRBJ2-7	-	TGTGCCAGTAGCCTACTAGCGGGGGAGGCCTACGAGCAGTACTTC	CASSLLAGEAYEQYF
TRBV11-2	-	TRBJ2-5	once	TGTGCCAGCAGCCCCCGGGACTTCGGCGGAGAGACCCAGTACTTC	CASSPRDFGGETQYF
TRBV29-1	-	TRBJ1-3	once	TGCAGCGTTCCAGACCCGGAAAACACCATATATTTT	CSVPDPENTIYF
TRBV2	-	TRBJ2-5	once	TGTGCCAGCAGTGCAATGCGCGGCGGGATGGGCGAGACCCAGTACTTC	CASSAMRGGMGETQYF
TRBV6-5	-	TRBJ2-5	-	-	CASSSSGGVGETQYF
TRBV2	-	TRBJ1-1	-	TGTGCCAGCAGTGGAAACAGTTTTAACACTGAAGCTTTCTTT	CASSGNSFNTEAFF
TRBV7-9	TRBD1	TRBJ2-7	-	TGTGCCAGCAGCTTAATGGTACAGGGGGCATACGAGCAGTACTTC	CASSLMVQGAYEQYF
TRBV20-1	-	TRBJ2-7	-	TGCAGTGCTAGAGATTACGTCCAGCAGTACTTC	CSARDYVQQYF
TRBV29-1	TRBD1	TRBJ1-2	-	TGCAGCGTTGTAAGGGCCGGCAGGGGGCTTGATGGCTACACCTTC	CSVVRAGRGLDGYTF
TRBV2	TRBD1	TRBJ2-7	-	TGTGCCAGCAGTGAATTTATCGGGACAGTCTCCTACGAGCAGTACTTC	CASSEFIGTVSYEQYF
TRBV19	TRBD2	TRBJ2-7	once	TGTGCCAGTAGTGCAGGGAGGGAGTACGAGCAGTACTTC	CASSAGREYEQYF
TRBV6-6	-	TRBJ2-2	-	TGTGCCAGCAACCTCTCAGGGAAAACCGGGGAGCTGTTTTTT	CASNLSGKTGELFF
TRBV13	-	TRBJ2-7	-	TGTGCCAGCAGCTTAAAGGACGAGCAGTACTTC	CASSLKDEQYF
TRBV27	-	TRBJ2-5	-	TGTGCCAGCAGACCCGGGACGGAGCACTTC	CASRPGTEHF
TRBV30	-	TRBJ2-3	-	TGTGCCTGGAGTCAAGGGACTAGCACAGATACGCAGTATTTT	CAWSQGTSTDTQYF
TRBV27	-	TRBJ1-5	-	TGTGCCAGCAGTTTCTCGAGCAATCAGCCCCAGCATTTT	CASSFSSNQPQHF
TRBV19	-	TRBJ2-7	-	TGTGCCAGTACTTATCGGCTAGGGGTGGGAGAGCAGTACTTC	CASTYRLGVGEQYF
TRBV2	-	TRBJ2-3	-	TGTGCCAGCACCTGGGGGGATACGCAGTATTTT	CASTWGDTQYF
TRBV7-9	TRBD1	TRBJ2-4	few	TGTGCCAGCAGCACCAACGACAGGGGAAAAAACATTCAGTACTTC	CASSTNDRGKNIQYF
TRBV2	TRBD1	TRBJ2-2	-	TGTGCCGGACAGGGAAACGAGAACACCGGGGAGCTGTTTTTT	CAGQGNENTGELFF
TRBV15	-	TRBJ2-5	-	TGTGCCACCAGCAGTAGACTCATCCAAGAGACCCAGTACTTC	CATSSRLIQETQYF
TRBV6-1	-	TRBJ1-1	-	TGTGCCAGCAGTCCGACAGGTCAGACTGAAGCTTTCTTT	CASSPTGQTEAFF
TRBV5-5	-	TRBJ2-1	-	TGTGCCAGCAGCTTGGGGCAGGGTTACAATGAGCAGTTCTTC	CASSLGQGYNEQFF
TRBV9	-	TRBJ1-5	-	TGTGCCAGCAGCGTAGGGGAGGGACGCAATCAGCCCCAGCATTTT	CASSVGEGRNQPQHF
TRBV9	TRBD2	TRBJ2-1	-	TGTGCCAGCAGCAAGGGCGGGAGAGCCTACAATGAGCAGTTCTTC	CASSKGGRAYNEQFF
TRBV9	TRBD1	TRBJ2-2	-	TGTGCCAGCAGCGCAGGACAGGGAAACACCGGGGAGCTGTTTTTT	CASSAGQGNTGELFF
TRBV2	-	TRBJ2-1	-	TGTGCCAGCAGTGCCTTGGCAGCCAACAATGAGCAGTTCTTC	CASSALAANNEQFF
TRBV7-9	-	TRBJ2-7	-	TGTGCCAGCAGCTTACGGGACTTTTACGATAAAGGGCAGTACTTC	CASSLRDFYDKGQYF
TRBV4-1	-	TRBJ1-1	-	TGCGCCAGCAGCCAAGAGCCCGGAACGGACACTGAAGCTTTCTTT	CASSQEPGTDTEAFF
TRBV6-5	-	TRBJ2-2	-	TGTGCCAGCAGTTACTATAACACCGGGGAGCTGTTTTTT	CASSYYNTGELFF
TRBV5-6	TRBD1	TRBJ2-1	-	TGTGCCAGCAGCTTCATCAGGGGGAGCAATGAGCAGTTCTTC	CASSFIRGSNEQFF
TRBV5-5	TRBD1	TRBJ1-1	-	TGTGCCAGCAGCTTGAACAGGGGATACACTGAAGCTTTCTTT	CASSLNRGYTEAFF
TRBV7-9	-	TRBJ2-3	-	TGTGCCAGCAGACTATCGGGGGCCCTCACGATGCCGCAGTATTTT	CASRLSGALTMPQYF
TRBV9	-	TRBJ2-2	-	TGTGCCAGCAGCGGAGGCCCTACAGGAAACGCGAACACCGGGGAGCTGTTTTTT	CASSGGPTGNANTGELFF
TRBV5-6	-	TRBJ2-1	once	TGTGCCAGCAGACAGGGACCCTACAATGAGCAGTTCTTC	CASRQGPYNEQFF